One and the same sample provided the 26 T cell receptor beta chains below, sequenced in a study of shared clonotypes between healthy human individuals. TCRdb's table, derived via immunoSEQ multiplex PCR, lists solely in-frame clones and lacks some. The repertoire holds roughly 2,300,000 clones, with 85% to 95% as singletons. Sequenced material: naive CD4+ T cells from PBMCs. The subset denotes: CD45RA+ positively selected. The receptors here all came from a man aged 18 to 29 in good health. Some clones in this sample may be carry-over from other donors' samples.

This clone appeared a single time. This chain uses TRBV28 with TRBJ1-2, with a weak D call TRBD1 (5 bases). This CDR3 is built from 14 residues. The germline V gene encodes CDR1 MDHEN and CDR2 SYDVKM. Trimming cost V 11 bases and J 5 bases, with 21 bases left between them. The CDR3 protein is CAGGAAEGIYGYTF. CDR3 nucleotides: TGTGCCGGAGGGGCCGCCGAGGGTATATATGGCTACACCTTC.

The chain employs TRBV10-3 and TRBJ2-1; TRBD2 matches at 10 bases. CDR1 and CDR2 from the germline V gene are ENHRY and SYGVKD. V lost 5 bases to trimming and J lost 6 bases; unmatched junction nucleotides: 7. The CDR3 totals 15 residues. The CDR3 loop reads CAISQLAGEGNEQFF. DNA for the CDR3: TGTGCCATCAGTCAGCTAGCGGGAGAAGGCAATGAGCAGTTCTTC.

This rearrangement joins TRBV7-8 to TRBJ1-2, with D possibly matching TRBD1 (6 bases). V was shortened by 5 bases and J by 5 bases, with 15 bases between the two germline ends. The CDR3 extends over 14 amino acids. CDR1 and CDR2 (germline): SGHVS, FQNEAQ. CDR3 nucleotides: TGTGCCAGCAGCCCACAGGGACAATCGTATGGCTACACCTTC. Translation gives CASSPQGQSYGYTF.

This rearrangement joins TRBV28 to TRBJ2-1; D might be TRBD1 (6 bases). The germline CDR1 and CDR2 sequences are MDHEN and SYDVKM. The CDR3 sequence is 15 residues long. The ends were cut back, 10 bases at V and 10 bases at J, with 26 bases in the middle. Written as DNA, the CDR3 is TGTGCCATCCCAAGCCGCAGGGGATCACCGGGGGAGCAGTTCTTC. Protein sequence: CAIPSRRGSPGEQFF.

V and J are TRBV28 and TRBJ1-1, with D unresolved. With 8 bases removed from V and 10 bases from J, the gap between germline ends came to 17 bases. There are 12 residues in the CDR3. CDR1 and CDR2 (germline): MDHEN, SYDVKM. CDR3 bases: TGTGCCAGCGGAACCGGGCCCCGAGGAGCTTTCTTT. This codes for CASGTGPRGAFF.

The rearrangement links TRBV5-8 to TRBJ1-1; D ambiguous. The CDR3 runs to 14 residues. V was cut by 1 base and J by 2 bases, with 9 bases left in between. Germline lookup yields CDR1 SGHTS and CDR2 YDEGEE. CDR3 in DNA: TGTGCCAGCAGCTTGCATAAGGGAAACACTGAAGCTTTCTTT. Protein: CASSLHKGNTEAFF.

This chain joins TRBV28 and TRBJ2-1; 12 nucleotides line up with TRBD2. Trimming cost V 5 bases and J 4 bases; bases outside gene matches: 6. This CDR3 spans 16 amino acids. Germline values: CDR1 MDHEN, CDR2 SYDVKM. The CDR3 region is CASSVTSGSLYNEQFF. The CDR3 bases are TGTGCCAGCAGTGTGACTAGCGGGAGCCTTTACAATGAGCAGTTCTTC.

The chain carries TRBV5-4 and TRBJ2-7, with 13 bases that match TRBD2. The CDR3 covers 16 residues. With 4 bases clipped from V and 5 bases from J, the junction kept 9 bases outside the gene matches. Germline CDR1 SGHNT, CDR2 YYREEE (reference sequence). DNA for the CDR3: TGTGCCAGCAGCACCACTTTACTAGCGGGAGGGCACGAGCAGTACTTC. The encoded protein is CASSTTLLAGGHEQYF.

The CDR3 nucleotides are TGTGCCAGCAGCGGGTTGGGTCACACTGAAGCTTTCTTT. Translation gives CASSGLGHTEAFF. The chain has TRBV5-8 and TRBJ1-1; D is undetermined. The germline CDR1 and CDR2 sequences are SGHTS and YDEGEE. The CDR3 sequence is 13 residues long. Trimming stripped 4 bases from V and 3 bases from J, with 10 bases between.

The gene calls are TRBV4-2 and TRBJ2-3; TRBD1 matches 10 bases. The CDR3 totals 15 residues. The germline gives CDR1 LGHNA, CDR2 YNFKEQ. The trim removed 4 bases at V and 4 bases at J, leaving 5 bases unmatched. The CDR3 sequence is CASSPRQGAADTQYF. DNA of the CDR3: TGTGCCAGCAGCCCCAGACAGGGGGCCGCAGATACGCAGTATTTT.

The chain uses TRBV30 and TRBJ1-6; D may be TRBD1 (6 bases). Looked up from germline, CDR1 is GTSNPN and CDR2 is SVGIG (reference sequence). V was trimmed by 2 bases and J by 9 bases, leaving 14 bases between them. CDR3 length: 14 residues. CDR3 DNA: TGTGCCTGGAGTTTAGGGGGAAGGAGTTCACCCCTCCACTTT. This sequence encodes CAWSLGGRSSPLHF.

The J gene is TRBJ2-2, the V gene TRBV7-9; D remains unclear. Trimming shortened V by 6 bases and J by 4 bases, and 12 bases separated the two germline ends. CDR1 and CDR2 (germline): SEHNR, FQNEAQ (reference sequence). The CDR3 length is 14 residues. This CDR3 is CASSADGFTGELFF. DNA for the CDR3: TGTGCCAGCAGTGCAGACGGGTTCACCGGGGAGCTGTTTTTT.

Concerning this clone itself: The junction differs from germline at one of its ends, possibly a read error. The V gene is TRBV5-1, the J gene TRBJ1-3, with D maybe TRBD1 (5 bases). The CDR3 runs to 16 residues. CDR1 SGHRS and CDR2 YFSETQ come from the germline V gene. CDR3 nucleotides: TGCGCCAGCAGCTTGCAGGGCGGAAACTCTCGAAACACCATATATTTT. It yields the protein CASSLQGGNSRNTIYF.

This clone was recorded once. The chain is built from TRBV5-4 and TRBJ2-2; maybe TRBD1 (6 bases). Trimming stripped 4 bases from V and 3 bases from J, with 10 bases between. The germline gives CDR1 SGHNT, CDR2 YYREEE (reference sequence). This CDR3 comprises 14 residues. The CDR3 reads CASSTTGYTGELFF. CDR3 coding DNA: TGTGCCAGCAGCACTACAGGGTACACCGGGGAGCTGTTTTTT.

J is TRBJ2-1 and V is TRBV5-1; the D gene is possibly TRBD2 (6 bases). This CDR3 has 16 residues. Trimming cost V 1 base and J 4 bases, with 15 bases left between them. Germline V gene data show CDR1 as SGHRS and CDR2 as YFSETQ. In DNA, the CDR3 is TGCGCCAGCAGCTTGCAAGGGACTCCATCTTACAATGAGCAGTTCTTC. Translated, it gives CASSLQGTPSYNEQFF.

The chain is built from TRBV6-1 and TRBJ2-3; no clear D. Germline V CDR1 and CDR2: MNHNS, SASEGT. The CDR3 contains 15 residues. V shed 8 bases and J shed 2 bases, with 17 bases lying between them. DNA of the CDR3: TGTGCCAGCTGGTATGGGGTGTTGGACACAGATACGCAGTATTTT. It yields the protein CASWYGVLDTDTQYF.

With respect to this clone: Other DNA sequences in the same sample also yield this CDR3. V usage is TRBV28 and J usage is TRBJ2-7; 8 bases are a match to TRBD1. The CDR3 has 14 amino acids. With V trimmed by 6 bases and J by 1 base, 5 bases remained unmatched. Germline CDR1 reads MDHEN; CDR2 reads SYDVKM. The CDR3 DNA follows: TGTGCCAGCAGGGAGACAGGGGCATCCTACGAGCAGTACTTC. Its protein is CASRETGASYEQYF.

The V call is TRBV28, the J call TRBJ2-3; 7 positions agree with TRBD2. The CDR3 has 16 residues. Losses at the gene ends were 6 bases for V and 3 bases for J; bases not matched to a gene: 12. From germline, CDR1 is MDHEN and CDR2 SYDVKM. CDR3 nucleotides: TGTGCCAGCAGCAGCGGGGTGACAAGGAGAACAGATACGCAGTATTTT. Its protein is CASSSGVTRRTDTQYF.

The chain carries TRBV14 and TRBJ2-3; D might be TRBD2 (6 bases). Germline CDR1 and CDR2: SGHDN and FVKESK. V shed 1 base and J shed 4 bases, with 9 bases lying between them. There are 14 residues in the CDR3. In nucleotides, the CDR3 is TGTGCCAGCAGCCAAGCTTGGGGGGCAGATACGCAGTATTTT. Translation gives CASSQAWGADTQYF. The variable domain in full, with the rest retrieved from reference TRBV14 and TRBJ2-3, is EAGVTQFPSHSVIEKGQTVTLRCDPISGHDNLYWYRRVMGKEIKFLLHFVKESKQDESGMPNNRFLAERTGGTYSTLKVQPAELEDSGVYFCASSQAWGADTQYFGPGTRLTVL.

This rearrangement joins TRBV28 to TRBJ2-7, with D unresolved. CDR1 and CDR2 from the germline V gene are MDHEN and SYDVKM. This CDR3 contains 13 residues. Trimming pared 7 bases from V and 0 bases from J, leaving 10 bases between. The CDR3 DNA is TGTGCCAGCACCCCGGGCAACTCCTACGAGCAGTACTTC. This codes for CASTPGNSYEQYF.

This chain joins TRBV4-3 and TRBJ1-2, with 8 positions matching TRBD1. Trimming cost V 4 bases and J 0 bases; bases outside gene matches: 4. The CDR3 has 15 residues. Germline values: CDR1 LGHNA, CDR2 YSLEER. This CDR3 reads CASSPRTGSNYGYTF. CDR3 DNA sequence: TGCGCCAGCAGCCCGAGGACAGGGTCTAACTATGGCTACACCTTC.

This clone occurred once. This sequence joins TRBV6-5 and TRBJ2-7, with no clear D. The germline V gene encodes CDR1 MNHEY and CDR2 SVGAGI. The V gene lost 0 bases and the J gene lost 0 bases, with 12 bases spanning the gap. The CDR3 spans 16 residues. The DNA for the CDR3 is TGTGCCAGCAGTTACTCGAGCAGCTGGGGCTCCTACGAGCAGTACTTC. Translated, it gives CASSYSSSWGSYEQYF.

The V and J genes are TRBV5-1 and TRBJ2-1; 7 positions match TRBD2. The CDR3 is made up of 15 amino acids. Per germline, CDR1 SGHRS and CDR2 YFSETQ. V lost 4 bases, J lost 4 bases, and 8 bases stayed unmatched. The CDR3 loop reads CASSAGLVAYNEQFF. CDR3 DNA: TGCGCCAGCAGCGCCGGACTAGTGGCTTACAATGAGCAGTTCTTC. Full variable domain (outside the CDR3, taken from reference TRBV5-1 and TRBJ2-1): KAGVTQTPRYLIKTRGQQVTLSCSPISGHRSVSWYQQTPGQGLQFLFEYFSETQRNKGNFPGRFSGRQFSNSRSEMNVSTLELGDSALYLCASSAGLVAYNEQFFGPGTRLTVL.

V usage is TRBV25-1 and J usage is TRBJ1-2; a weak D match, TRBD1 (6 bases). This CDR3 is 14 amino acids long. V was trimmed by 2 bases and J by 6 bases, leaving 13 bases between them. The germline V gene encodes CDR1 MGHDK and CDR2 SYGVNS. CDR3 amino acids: CASSEGPGANGYTF. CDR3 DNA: TGTGCCAGCAGTGAAGGGCCGGGGGCGAATGGCTACACCTTC.

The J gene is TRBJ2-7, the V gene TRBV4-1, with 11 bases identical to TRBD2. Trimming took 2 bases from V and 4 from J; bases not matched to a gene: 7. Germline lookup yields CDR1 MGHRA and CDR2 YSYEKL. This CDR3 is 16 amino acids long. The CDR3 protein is CASSQPTSGNRYEQYF. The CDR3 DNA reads TGCGCCAGCAGCCAACCGACTAGCGGGAATCGGTACGAGCAGTACTTC.

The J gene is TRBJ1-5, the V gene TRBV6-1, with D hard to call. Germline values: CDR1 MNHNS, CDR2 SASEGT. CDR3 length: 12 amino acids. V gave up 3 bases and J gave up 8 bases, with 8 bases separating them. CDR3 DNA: TGTGCCAGCAGTGATCCTGCCAAGCCCCAGCATTTT. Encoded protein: CASSDPAKPQHF.